This TCR beta chain is from a study of vaccination effects on CD4 cells after COVID-19. Trimming took off 3 bases at V and 5 bases at J, with 17 bases between the two ends. Germline V lookup: CDR1 SGHAT, CDR2 FQDESV (reference sequence). The CDR3 loop spans 16 amino acids. ViraFEST used viral peptide pools to expand antigen-specific CD4+ T cells before sequencing. Isolation of CD4+ T cells took place after approximately 10 days of culture. Vaccination of participants consisted of two doses of either the BNT162b2 or mRNA-1273 vaccine. Clones were read by immunoSEQ multiplex PCR, and TCRdb kept only the in-frame ones, dropping some. The repertoire holds around 59,000 clones, with 60% to 80% as singletons. As to this clone: Its antigen is still unknown.

This TCR came from a human donor who received a COVID-19 vaccine. The chain recombines TRBV11-1 with TRBJ1-5, with D possibly being TRBD1 (5 bases). Specimen: CD4+ T cells from PBMCs cultured with HCoV-OC43 spike peptides, collected after COVID-19 vaccination. As for subset: HCoV-OC43 spike overlapping peptide pool stimulation. The CDR3 DNA is TGTGCCAGCAGCTTGTTTAGACGGGGGAGGGATCAGCCCCAGCATTTT. Encoded protein: CASSLFRRGRDQPQHF.